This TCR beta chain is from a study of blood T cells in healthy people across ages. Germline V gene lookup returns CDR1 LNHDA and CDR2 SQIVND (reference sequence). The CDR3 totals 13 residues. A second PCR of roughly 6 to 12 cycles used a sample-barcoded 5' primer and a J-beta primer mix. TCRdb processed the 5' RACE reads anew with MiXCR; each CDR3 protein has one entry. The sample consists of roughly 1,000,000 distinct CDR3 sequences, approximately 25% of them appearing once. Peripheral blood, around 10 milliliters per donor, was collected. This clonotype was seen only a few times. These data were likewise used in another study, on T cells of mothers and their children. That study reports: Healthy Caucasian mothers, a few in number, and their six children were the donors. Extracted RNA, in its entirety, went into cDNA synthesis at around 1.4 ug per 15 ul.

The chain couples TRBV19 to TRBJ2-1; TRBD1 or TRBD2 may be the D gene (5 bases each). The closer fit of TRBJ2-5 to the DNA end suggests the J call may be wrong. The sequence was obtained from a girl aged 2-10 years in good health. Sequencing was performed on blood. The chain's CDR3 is CATKPGPMQTQYF. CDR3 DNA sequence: TGTGCCACTAAACCGGGACCTATGCAGACCCAGTACTTC.